This T cell receptor (beta chain) derives from a study of regulatory T cells in long-lasting Graves disease. Noted time point: persistent/refractory GD, antithyroid drugs over 5 years with positive TRAb. PBMC-extracted RNA yielded the TCR library. With iRepertoire HTBI primers and Arm-PCR of CDR3 regions, TCR beta libraries were built. TCRdb re-called the multiplex PCR reads through MiXCR, storing one row per CDR3 protein. Counted here are a few hundred thousand distinct CDR3 sequences, 23% occurring once; the ten biggest clones make up about a quarter. This clonotype was found a few times. The CDR3 totals 19 residues. Per the germline V gene, CDR1 is MNHEY and CDR2 is SVGAGI. The trim removed 2 bases at V and 0 bases at J, leaving 14 bases unmatched.

The source was peripheral blood mononuclear cells (PBMCs), collected when the disease was refractory, from a patient treated with antithyroid drugs. V usage is TRBV6-5 and J usage is TRBJ1-1; TRBD1 aligns across 8 bases. This receptor was identified in a female donor with Graves disease. The CDR3 protein is CASSYRRQGPFLMNTEAFF. The CDR3 nucleotides read TGTGCCAGCAGTTACAGGAGACAGGGGCCCTTTTTAATGAACACTGAAGCTTTCTTT.